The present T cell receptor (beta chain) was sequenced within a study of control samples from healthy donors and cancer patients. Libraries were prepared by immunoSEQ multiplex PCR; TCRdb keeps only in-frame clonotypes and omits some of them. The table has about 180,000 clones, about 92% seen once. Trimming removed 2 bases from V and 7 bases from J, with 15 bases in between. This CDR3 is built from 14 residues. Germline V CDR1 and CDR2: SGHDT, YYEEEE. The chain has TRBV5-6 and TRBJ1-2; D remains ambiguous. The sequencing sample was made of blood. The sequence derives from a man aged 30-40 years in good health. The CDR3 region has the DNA TGTGCCAGCAGCTTACCGGAAATGGGCGTTGGCTACACCTTC. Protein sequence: CASSLPEMGVGYTF.